The 17 T cell receptor beta chains below all came from one sample that was sequenced in a study of shared clonotypes between healthy human individuals (dated by TCRdb to 2020 to 2021). Receptor libraries were prepared by the immunoSEQ multiplex PCR assay. TCRdb re-hosts the immuneACCESS table, in-frame sequences only. Its copies lack some clones; in the studies checked, an unresolved V gene accounts for under half of them, and the cause for the rest is not known. Within this sample are more than 1.2 million clones, with approximately 98.5% of them counted one time only. 0.36% of the sample lies in the top ten. The sample taken for sequencing was naive CD4+ T cells sorted from blood. Per the publication, the cell subset or site label means: CD45RA+ positively selected. These receptors all stem from a man aged 25-40 years in good health.

The genes are TRBV6-5 and TRBJ1-1; D gene uncertain. The length of the CDR3 is 15 residues. Germline-derived CDR1 and CDR2 are MNHEY and SVGAGI. V was cut by 0 bases and J by 2 bases, with 10 bases left in between. The CDR3 loop reads CASSYSSASNTEAFF. The CDR3 region has the DNA TGTGCCAGCAGTTACTCCTCGGCATCTAACACTGAAGCTTTCTTT.

V gene TRBV18 combines with J gene TRBJ1-1, with TRBD1 matching 7 bases. The CDR3 has 15 residues. Germline V gene lookup returns CDR1 KGHSH and CDR2 LQKENI. The V and J ends lost 1 base and 5 bases, in that order; junction bases with no gene match: 7. CDR3 in DNA: TGTGCCAGCTCACCACTTGAGGGGGCCGGGACTGAAGCTTTCTTT. Amino acids: CASSPLEGAGTEAFF. The full variable domain, its missing parts supplied by reference TRBV18 and TRBJ1-1, is NAGVMQNPRHLVRRRGQEARLRCSPMKGHSHVYWYRQLPEEGLKFMVYLQKENIIDESGMPKERFSAEFPKEGPSILRIQQVVRGDSAAYFCASSPLEGAGTEAFFGQGTRLTVV.

The rearrangement links TRBV4-1 to TRBJ1-2; 12 bases are a match to TRBD1. Germline CDR1 reads MGHRA; CDR2 reads YSYEKL. V lost 4 bases to trimming and J lost 3 bases; unmatched junction nucleotides: 12. The CDR3 is made up of 18 amino acids. CDR3: CASSPSGGTGGFDYGYTF. CDR3 coding DNA: TGCGCCAGCAGCCCCTCGGGGGGGACAGGGGGCTTCGACTATGGCTACACCTTC.

V and J are TRBV15 and TRBJ2-7; D might be TRBD2 (5 bases). The CDR3 is 15 residues long. Germline CDR1 LNHNV, CDR2 YYDKDF (reference sequence). The V end was cut by 1 base, the J end by 3 bases, with 13 bases between. The CDR3 here is CATSRGSGWNYEQYF. The CDR3 DNA reads TGTGCCACCAGCAGAGGCTCGGGGTGGAACTACGAGCAGTACTTC.

J is TRBJ2-2 and V is TRBV5-1; 10 nucleotides agree with TRBD1. V shed 4 bases, J shed 3 bases, and the junction held 3 bases outside the gene matches. Germline assignment: CDR1 SGHRS and CDR2 YFSETQ. The CDR3 length is 15 residues. The CDR3 protein is CASSPGTGDTGELFF. CDR3 sequence (DNA): TGCGCCAGCAGCCCCGGGACAGGGGACACCGGGGAGCTGTTTTTT. Complete variable domain (other parts from reference TRBV5-1 and TRBJ2-2): KAGVTQTPRYLIKTRGQQVTLSCSPISGHRSVSWYQQTPGQGLQFLFEYFSETQRNKGNFPGRFSGRQFSNSRSEMNVSTLELGDSALYLCASSPGTGDTGELFFGEGSRLTVL.

The chain is built from TRBV6-5 and TRBJ2-3; 8 nucleotides match TRBD2. The CDR3 is made up of 13 amino acids. The germline V gene has CDR1 MNHEY and CDR2 SVGAGI. V shed 4 bases, J shed 6 bases, and the junction held 3 bases outside the gene matches. CDR3 in amino acids: CASSSGGRDTQYF. CDR3 bases: TGTGCCAGCAGTTCCGGCGGGAGGGATACGCAGTATTTT.

The rearrangement links TRBV15 to TRBJ2-5; TRBD1 matches at 11 bases. The germline V gene has CDR1 LNHNV and CDR2 YYDKDF (reference sequence). Unmatched junction bases numbered 2, after V lost 0 bases and J lost 5 bases. The CDR3 loop spans 15 amino acids. The DNA for the CDR3 is TGTGCCACCAGCAGAGATGGGGACAGGGGGGAGACCCAGTACTTC. This translates into CATSRDGDRGETQYF.

This clone was observed a single time. The chain carries TRBV29-1 and TRBJ2-3; 7 positions agree with TRBD2. The CDR3 totals 16 residues. Trimming cost V 4 bases and J 0 bases; bases outside gene matches: 10. The germline V gene has CDR1 SQVTM and CDR2 ANQGSEA. The CDR3 coding sequence is TGCAGCGTTGTGAGGGAGGGTGTGCCTAGCACAGATACGCAGTATTTT. Its translation is CSVVREGVPSTDTQYF.

This chain links TRBV5-1 with TRBJ1-2; 9 bases match TRBD1. Germline CDR1 reads SGHRS; CDR2 reads YFSETQ. Trimming took 4 bases from V and 7 from J; bases not matched to a gene: 8. The CDR3 sequence is 14 residues long. The CDR3 sequence: CASSAGSQGAGYTF. In nucleotides, the CDR3 is TGCGCCAGCAGCGCGGGATCACAGGGGGCTGGCTACACCTTC.

This chain joins TRBV5-6 and TRBJ2-5, with 11 positions matching TRBD2. CDR3 length equals 15 residues. Germline trimming cut 4 bases from V and 5 bases from J; bases unmatched to any gene: 7. From germline, CDR1 is SGHDT and CDR2 YYEEEE. Here the CDR3 DNA reads TGTGCCAGCAGCGTAACTAGCGGGAGTAGGGAGACCCAGTACTTC. Translating gives CASSVTSGSRETQYF.

This clone occurred once. Additional DNA sequences in this sample encode the identical CDR3. This rearrangement joins TRBV5-1 to TRBJ1-1, with a weak D call TRBD1 (5 bases). Germline V lookup: CDR1 SGHRS, CDR2 YFSETQ. The CDR3 is 15 amino acids. Trimming removed 4 bases from V and 2 bases from J, with 15 bases in between. The CDR3 region has the DNA TGCGCCAGCAGCCTTCAGGGAGGAGGAAACACTGAAGCTTTCTTT. It specifies CASSLQGGGNTEAFF.

The gene calls are TRBV6-5 and TRBJ1-2, with D maybe TRBD1 (5 bases). Germline CDR1 and CDR2: MNHEY and SVGAGI. The CDR3 totals 14 residues. Trimming took 6 bases from V and 5 from J, leaving 16 bases between them. The CDR3 reads CASREQGREYGYTF. Here the CDR3 DNA reads TGTGCCAGCAGAGAGCAGGGACGGGAATATGGCTACACCTTC.

The rearrangement uses TRBV5-6 and TRBJ1-1; possible D gene TRBD1, 5 bases. CDR3 length equals 12 residues. V lost 5 bases and J lost 11, with 16 bases in between. In germline, CDR1 is SGHDT, CDR2 YYEEEE. The DNA for the CDR3 is TGTGCCAGCAGTCCGGGACGAACTAGGGCTTTCTTT. This codes for CASSPGRTRAFF.

The genes are TRBV14 and TRBJ2-3; D uncertain. This CDR3 contains 14 residues. Germline V lookup: CDR1 SGHDN, CDR2 FVKESK. V gave up 0 bases and J gave up 2 bases, with 6 bases separating them. CDR3 protein: CASSQDRHTDTQYF. Written as DNA, the CDR3 is TGTGCCAGCAGCCAAGACAGACACACAGATACGCAGTATTTT.

The gene calls are TRBV19 and TRBJ2-7; 11 bases are a match to TRBD2. The J segment lost 3 bases and the V segment lost 4 bases, leaving 5 bases of the junction unmatched. Germline CDR1 reads LNHDA; CDR2 reads SQIVND (reference sequence). The CDR3 covers 15 residues. The CDR3 reads CASSRVTSGNYEQYF. The CDR3 nucleotides are TGTGCCAGTAGTAGAGTGACTAGCGGGAACTACGAGCAGTACTTC.

This rearrangement joins TRBV19 to TRBJ1-5; D is possibly TRBD1 (5 bases). The CDR3 covers 15 residues. From germline, CDR1 is LNHDA and CDR2 SQIVND (reference sequence). Trimming shortened V by 7 bases and J by 5 bases, and 18 bases separated the two germline ends. The CDR3 region is CASTSRAGLYQPQHF. CDR3 bases: TGTGCCAGTACCTCCCGGGCAGGGCTGTATCAGCCCCAGCATTTT.

The J gene is TRBJ2-7, the V gene TRBV10-2, with 9 bases aligning to TRBD1. The CDR3 spans 13 residues. V lost 8 bases, J lost 2 bases, and 4 bases stayed unmatched. In germline, CDR1 is WSHSY, CDR2 SAAADI. The CDR3 DNA reads TGCGCCAGCGGCCGACAGGGGGCCTACGAGCAGTACTTC. It specifies CASGRQGAYEQYF.